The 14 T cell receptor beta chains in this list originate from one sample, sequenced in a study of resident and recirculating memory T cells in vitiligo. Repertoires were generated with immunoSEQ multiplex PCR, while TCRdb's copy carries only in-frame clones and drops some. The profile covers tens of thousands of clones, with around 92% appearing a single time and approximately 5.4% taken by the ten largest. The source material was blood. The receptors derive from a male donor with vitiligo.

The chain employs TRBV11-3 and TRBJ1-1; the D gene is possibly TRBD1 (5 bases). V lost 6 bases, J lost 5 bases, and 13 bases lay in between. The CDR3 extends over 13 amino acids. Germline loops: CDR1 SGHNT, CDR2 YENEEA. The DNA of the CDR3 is TGTGCCAGCAGTTTCTCGAAGGGGACTGAAGCTTTCTTT. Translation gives CASSFSKGTEAFF.

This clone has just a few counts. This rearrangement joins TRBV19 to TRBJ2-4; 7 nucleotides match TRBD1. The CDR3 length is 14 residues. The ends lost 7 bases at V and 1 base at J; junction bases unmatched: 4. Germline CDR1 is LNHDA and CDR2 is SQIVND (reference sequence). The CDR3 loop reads CASTEQGAKNIQYF. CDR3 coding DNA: TGTGCCAGTACTGAACAGGGGGCCAAAAACATTCAGTACTTC.

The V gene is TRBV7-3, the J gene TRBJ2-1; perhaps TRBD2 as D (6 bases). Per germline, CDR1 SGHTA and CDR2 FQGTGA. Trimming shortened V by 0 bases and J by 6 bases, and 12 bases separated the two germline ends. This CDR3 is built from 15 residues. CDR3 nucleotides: TGTGCCAGCAGCTTAACTGGCGGGACCAGCAATGAGCAGTTCTTC. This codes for CASSLTGGTSNEQFF.

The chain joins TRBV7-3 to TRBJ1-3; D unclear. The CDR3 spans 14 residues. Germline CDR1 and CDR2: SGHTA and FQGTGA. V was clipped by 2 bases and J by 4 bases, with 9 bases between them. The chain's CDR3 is CASSLGPGGNTIYF. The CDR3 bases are TGTGCCAGCAGCTTAGGGCCTGGGGGAAACACCATATATTTT.

The CDR3 nucleotides read TGTGCTAGTGGCCTAGACAGGTTAGGAGATACGCAGTATTTT. It yields the protein CASGLDRLGDTQYF. This rearrangement joins TRBV12-5 to TRBJ2-3, with D possibly being TRBD1 (6 bases). In germline, CDR1 is LGHNT, CDR2 FRNRAP. This CDR3 comprises 14 residues. The germline V and J ends were trimmed by 6 bases and 5 bases, with 15 bases remaining between them.

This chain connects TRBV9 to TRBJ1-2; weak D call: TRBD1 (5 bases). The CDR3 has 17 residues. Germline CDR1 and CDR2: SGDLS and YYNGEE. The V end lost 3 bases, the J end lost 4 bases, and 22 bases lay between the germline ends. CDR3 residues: CASSEGPSQGLGYGYTF. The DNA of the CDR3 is TGTGCCAGCAGCGAGGGGCCGAGCCAGGGCCTGGGCTATGGCTACACCTTC.

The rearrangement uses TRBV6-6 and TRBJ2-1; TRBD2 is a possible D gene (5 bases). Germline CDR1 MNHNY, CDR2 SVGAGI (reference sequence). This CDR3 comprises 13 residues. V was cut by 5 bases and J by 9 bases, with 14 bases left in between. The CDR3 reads CASSTRGGSEQFF. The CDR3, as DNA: TGTGCCAGCAGTACCCGGGGTGGATCTGAGCAGTTCTTC.

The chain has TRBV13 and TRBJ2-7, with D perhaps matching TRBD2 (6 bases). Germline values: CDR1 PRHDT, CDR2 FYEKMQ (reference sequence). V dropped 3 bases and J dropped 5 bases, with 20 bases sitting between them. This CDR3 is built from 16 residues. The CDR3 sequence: CASSFLPSGSRDEQYF. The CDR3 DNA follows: TGTGCCAGCAGCTTTTTGCCGAGCGGGTCGAGGGACGAGCAGTACTTC.

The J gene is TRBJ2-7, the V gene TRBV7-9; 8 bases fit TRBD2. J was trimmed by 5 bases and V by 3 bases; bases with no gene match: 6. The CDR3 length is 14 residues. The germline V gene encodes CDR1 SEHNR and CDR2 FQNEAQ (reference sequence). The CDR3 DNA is TGTGCCAGCAGCTTTAGCGGGAACGACGACGAGCAGTACTTC. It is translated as CASSFSGNDDEQYF.

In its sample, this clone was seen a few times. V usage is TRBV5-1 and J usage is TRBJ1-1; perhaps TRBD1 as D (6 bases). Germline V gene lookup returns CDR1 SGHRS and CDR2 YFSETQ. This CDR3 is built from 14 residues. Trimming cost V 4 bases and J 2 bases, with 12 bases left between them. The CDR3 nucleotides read TGCGCCAGCAGCCCAGGGGCGCAAAACACTGAAGCTTTCTTT. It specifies CASSPGAQNTEAFF.

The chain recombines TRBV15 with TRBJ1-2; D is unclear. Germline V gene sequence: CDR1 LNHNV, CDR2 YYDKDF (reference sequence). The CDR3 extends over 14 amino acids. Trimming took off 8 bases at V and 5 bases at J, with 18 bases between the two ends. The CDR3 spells CATRPGRGFYGYTF. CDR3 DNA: TGTGCCACCCGACCTGGGAGAGGGTTTTATGGCTACACCTTC.

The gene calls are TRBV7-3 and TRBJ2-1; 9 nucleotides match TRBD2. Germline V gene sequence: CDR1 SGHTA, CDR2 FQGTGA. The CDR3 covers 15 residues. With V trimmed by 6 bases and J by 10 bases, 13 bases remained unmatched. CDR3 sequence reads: CASSLGPTSGLEQFF. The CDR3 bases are TGTGCCAGCAGTCTAGGGCCGACTAGCGGCTTAGAGCAGTTCTTC.

The CDR3 nucleotides read TGTGCCAGCAGCTTCGACAAGAACACTGAAGCTTTCTTT. Translation gives CASSFDKNTEAFF. This chain links TRBV11-2 with TRBJ1-1; D remains unclear. The CDR3 extends over 13 amino acids. With 3 bases removed from V and 1 base from J, the gap between germline ends came to 6 bases. Per the germline V gene, CDR1 is SGHAT and CDR2 is FQNNGV.

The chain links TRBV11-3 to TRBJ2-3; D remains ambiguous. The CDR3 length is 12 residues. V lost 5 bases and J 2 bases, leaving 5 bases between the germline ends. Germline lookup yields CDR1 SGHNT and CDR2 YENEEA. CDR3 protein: CASSHFTDTQYF. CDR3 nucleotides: TGTGCCAGCAGCCATTTCACAGATACGCAGTATTTT.